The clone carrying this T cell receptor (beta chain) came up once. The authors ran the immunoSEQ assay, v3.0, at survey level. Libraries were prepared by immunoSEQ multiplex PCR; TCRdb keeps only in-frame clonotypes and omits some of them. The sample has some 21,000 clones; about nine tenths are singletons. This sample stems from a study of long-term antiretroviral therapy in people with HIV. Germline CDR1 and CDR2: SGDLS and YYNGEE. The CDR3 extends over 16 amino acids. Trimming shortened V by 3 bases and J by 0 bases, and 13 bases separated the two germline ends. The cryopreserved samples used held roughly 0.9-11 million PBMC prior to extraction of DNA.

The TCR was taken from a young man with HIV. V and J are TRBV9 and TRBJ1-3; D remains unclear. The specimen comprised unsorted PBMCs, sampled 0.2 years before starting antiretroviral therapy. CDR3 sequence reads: CASSDTLIPSGNTIYF. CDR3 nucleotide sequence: TGTGCCAGCAGCGACACCCTAATCCCCTCTGGAAACACCATATATTTT.